This TCR beta chain was obtained from a study of T-cell reconstitution after alpha-beta-depleted transplantation in children. CDR3 length: 13 residues. Trimming took 3 bases from V and 6 from J, leaving 9 bases between them. This clonotype appeared many times. Preparing the TCRbeta library involved the use of unique molecular identifiers. TCRdb redid the calling of the PCR reads with MiXCR, one entry per CDR3 protein. This sample has over 550,000 distinct CDR3 sequences, with about 10% found just once. This TCR came from a human donor who donated a stem cell graft to a child with acute myeloid leukemia. Sequencing used PBMCs from the stem cell graft donor, obtained from the stem cell graft. V gene TRBV12-3 or TRBV12-4 combines with J gene TRBJ2-1; the D gene is possibly TRBD2 (5 bases). In DNA, the CDR3 is TGTGCCAGCAGTTTTAGGACTGTCAATGAGCAGTTCTTC. Protein product: CASSFRTVNEQFF.